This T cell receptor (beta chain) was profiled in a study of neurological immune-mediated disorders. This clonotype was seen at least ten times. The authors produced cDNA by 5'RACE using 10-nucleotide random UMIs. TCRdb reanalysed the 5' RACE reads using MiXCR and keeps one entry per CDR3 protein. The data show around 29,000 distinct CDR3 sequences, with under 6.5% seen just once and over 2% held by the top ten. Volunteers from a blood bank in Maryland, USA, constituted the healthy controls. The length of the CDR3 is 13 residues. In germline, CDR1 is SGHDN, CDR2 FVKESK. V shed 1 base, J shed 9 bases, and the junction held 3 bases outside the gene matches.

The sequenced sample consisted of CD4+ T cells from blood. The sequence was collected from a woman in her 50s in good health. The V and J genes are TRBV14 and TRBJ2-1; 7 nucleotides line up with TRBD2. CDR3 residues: CASSQGTRREQFF. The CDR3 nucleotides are TGTGCCAGCAGCCAAGGGACTAGGCGTGAGCAGTTCTTC.